This T cell receptor (beta chain) was identified during a study of CD8 T cells in Susac syndrome. Random hexamers were used to reverse transcribe an amount of about 0.45 to 1 ug RNA. One entry per CDR3 protein results from TCRdb running MiXCR on the immunoSEQ multiplex PCR reads. The sample lists some 260,000 distinct CDR3 sequences, about 85% occurring once. Germline CDR1 reads MNHEY; CDR2 reads SVGAGI. The length of the CDR3 is 15 residues. V was clipped by 0 bases and J by 7 bases, with 12 bases between them. The sequenced target, TCR beta, came from blood CD8+ and CD4+ T cells. Sequenced: CD8+ T cells from PBMCs. The sequence derives from a human donor with multiple sclerosis. The V and J genes are TRBV6-5 and TRBJ2-2; D remains ambiguous. The CDR3 DNA reads as TGTGCCAGCAGTTACTCGACATCGGGTGGCGGGGAGCTGTTTTTT. This codes for CASSYSTSGGGELFF.